The 2 T cell receptor beta chains below all came from one sample that was sequenced in a study of vaccination and CD4 T cells after COVID-19. Oncomine TCR Beta short-read sequencing was applied to DNA from cultured CD4+ T cells. From the PCR reads, TCRdb called clonotypes with MiXCR, one entry per CDR3 protein. The profile shows approximately 6,400 distinct CDR3 sequences, approximately 52% of them singletons. These receptors' antigens are unknown. Stated treatment: roughly 11-day PBMC culture with coronavirus spike peptide pools or control peptides (ViraFEST assay). These CD4+ T cells came from an unexposed donor, sampled before the COVID-19 pandemic (2011-2018). Sample: CD4+ T cells from blood, cultured in vitro. These receptors all stem from a human donor in good health.

This clonotype was picked up a small number of times. The CDR3 loop is CASSLRGGAGSNQPQHF. In DNA form, the CDR3 reads TGTGCCAGCAGTTTACGAGGGGGCGCGGGGAGCAATCAGCCCCAGCATTTT. The chain has TRBV12-3 or TRBV12-4 and TRBJ1-5; 7 positions match TRBD1. The length of the CDR3 is 17 residues. With V trimmed by 2 bases and J by 1 base, 8 bases remained unmatched.

The chain employs TRBV6-5 and TRBJ2-3; D is possibly TRBD1 or TRBD2 (5 bases each). The length of the CDR3 is 16 residues. Per the germline V gene, CDR1 is MNHEY and CDR2 is SVGAGI. Trimming cost V 0 bases and J 4 bases, with 14 bases left between them. CDR3: CASSYSSARDADTQYF. In DNA form, the CDR3 reads TGTGCCAGCAGTTACTCGTCAGCGAGGGACGCAGATACGCAGTATTTT.